A single sample gave rise to the 27 T cell receptor beta chains below, sequenced in a study of T cell responses to AZD1222 COVID-19 vaccine. The protocol was immunoSEQ multiplex PCR, while the TCRdb copy is restricted to in-frame clones and leaves out a portion. The sample carries about 150,000 clones, around nine tenths recorded once. The sequenced sample was peripheral blood, obtained 28 days after the second AZD1222 dose. The receptors shown here come from an adult who received the AZD1222 COVID-19 vaccine.

This chain uses TRBV30 with TRBJ2-1; 11 nucleotides line up with TRBD2. Trimming took 2 bases from V and 10 from J; bases not matched to a gene: 10. The germline CDR1 and CDR2 sequences are GTSNPN and SVGIG (reference sequence). The CDR3 consists of 15 residues. CDR3 amino acids: CAWSPPPGTSGEQFF. Written as DNA, the CDR3 is TGTGCCTGGAGTCCTCCTCCCGGGACTAGCGGCGAGCAGTTCTTC.

This clone came up a few times. The rearrangement uses TRBV25-1 and TRBJ1-4, with 10 bases lining up with TRBD1. There are 16 residues in the CDR3. V shed 8 bases and J 5 bases; nucleotides not matched to a gene: 11. Germline V gene sequence: CDR1 MGHDK, CDR2 SYGVNS. CDR3 in amino acids: CASALGQGRGNEKLFF. The CDR3 DNA sequence: TGTGCCAGCGCACTGGGACAGGGGAGAGGAAATGAAAAACTGTTTTTT.

In this sample, this clone turned up once. The chain is built from TRBV4-1 and TRBJ2-1, with 13 bases identical to TRBD2. The CDR3 consists of 20 residues. CDR1 is MGHRA, CDR2 YSYEKL, per germline. With 0 bases clipped from V and 0 bases from J, the junction kept 8 bases outside the gene matches. This CDR3 reads CASSQDRLAGGPSSYNEQFF. CDR3 sequence (DNA): TGCGCCAGCAGCCAAGACCGACTAGCGGGAGGCCCAAGCTCCTACAATGAGCAGTTCTTC.

The CDR3, as DNA: TGCGCCAGCAGCTTTGGAGGGGCAGGTGGAACGGTGCTGTTTTTT. This codes for CASSFGGAGGTVLFF. The chain combines TRBV5-1 with TRBJ2-2, with D perhaps TRBD2 (6 bases). The germline V and J ends were trimmed by 2 bases and 13 bases, with 21 bases remaining between them. Germline CDR1 reads SGHRS; CDR2 reads YFSETQ. This CDR3 spans 15 amino acids.

This clone has more than one count but fewer than ten. The V gene is TRBV4-1, the J gene TRBJ2-2; 7 bases map to TRBD1. V was pared by 2 bases and J by 1 base, with 10 bases of the junction left unmatched. The CDR3 is made up of 18 amino acids. The germline gives CDR1 MGHRA, CDR2 YSYEKL. CDR3: CASSQPLGAGGNTGELFF. CDR3 sequence (DNA): TGCGCCAGCAGCCAACCTTTGGGGGCAGGGGGGAACACCGGGGAGCTGTTTTTT.

This chain connects TRBV29-1 to TRBJ1-1; D is possibly TRBD1 (5 bases). This CDR3 spans 13 amino acids. Germline V lookup: CDR1 SQVTM, CDR2 ANQGSEA. The V and J ends lost 6 bases and 3 bases respectively, with 14 bases between them. The CDR3 coding sequence is TGCAGCGTAGTCCCCCGGGGGGACACTGAAGCTTTCTTT. Translating it yields CSVVPRGDTEAFF.

The V gene is TRBV19, the J gene TRBJ1-2, with D unclear. The length of the CDR3 is 11 residues. With 10 bases removed from V and 7 bases from J, the gap between germline ends came to 13 bases. Germline loops: CDR1 LNHDA, CDR2 SQIVND (reference sequence). CDR3 DNA sequence: TGTGCCACCCAGGTATCCGCTGGCTACACCTTC. Protein: CATQVSAGYTF.

CDR3 in amino acids: CATSRVSGTYEQYF. DNA of the CDR3: TGTGCCACCAGCAGAGTTAGCGGGACCTACGAGCAGTACTTC. The chain recombines TRBV15 with TRBJ2-7, with 8 bases aligning to TRBD2. The V gene end was trimmed by 1 base and the J gene end by 2 bases; junction bases not matched to a gene: 1. Germline CDR1 LNHNV, CDR2 YYDKDF (reference sequence). There are 14 residues in the CDR3.

V is TRBV7-9 and J is TRBJ2-3; 9 nucleotides line up with TRBD1. The CDR3 runs to 15 residues. Germline CDR1 is SEHNR and CDR2 is FQNEAQ (reference sequence). V lost 5 bases, J lost 7 bases, and 10 bases stayed unmatched. The CDR3 nucleotides read TGTGCCAGCAGCGCGGAGGGACAGGGAATATATACGCAGTATTTT. Its translation: CASSAEGQGIYTQYF.

The CDR3 DNA is TGTGCCAGCAGTGCTGGGGGACAAATTTATGGCTACACCTTC. Residues: CASSAGGQIYGYTF. This chain links TRBV6-4 with TRBJ1-2, with a possible D match to TRBD1 (6 bases). The germline V gene has CDR1 MRHNA and CDR2 SNTAGT. V lost 4 bases, J lost 5 bases, and 14 bases lay in between. The CDR3 spans 14 residues.

The genes are TRBV3-1 (or the pseudogene TRBV3-2) and TRBJ2-3; 10 bases line up with TRBD2. This CDR3 contains 16 residues. The V and J ends lost 1 base and 4 bases, in that order; junction bases with no gene match: 5. The V gene's germline CDR1 is LGHDT and CDR2 YNNKEL (reference sequence). CDR3 bases: TGTGCCAGCAGCCAAGGGGTAGCGGGAGGAGCAGATACGCAGTATTTT. This translates into CASSQGVAGGADTQYF.

The chain employs TRBV12-3 or TRBV12-4 and TRBJ1-2; no definite D call. V shed 5 bases and J shed 4 bases, with 11 bases lying between them. CDR3 length: 13 amino acids. As DNA, the CDR3 is TGTGCCAGCAGTGCGGACGGGGTCTATGGCTACACCTTC. This sequence encodes CASSADGVYGYTF.

In the case of this clone: Other DNA sequences in the sample encode the same CDR3. The chain is built from TRBV12-3 or TRBV12-4 and TRBJ1-1; D not resolved. This CDR3 is 13 amino acids long. V was shortened by 6 bases and J by 1 base, with 9 bases between the two germline ends. CDR3 residues: CASSLAGNTEAFF. CDR3 DNA sequence: TGTGCCAGCAGCCTGGCGGGGAACACTGAAGCTTTCTTT.

V is TRBV6-5 and J is TRBJ2-7; TRBD2 matches at 8 bases. Germline CDR1 reads MNHEY; CDR2 reads SVGAGI. Trimming cost V 6 bases and J 6 bases; bases outside gene matches: 7. CDR3 size: 13 residues. CDR3 in DNA: TGTGCCAGCAGGGGGACTAGTCGGCGCGAGCAGTACTTC. It codes for CASRGTSRREQYF.

This sequence joins TRBV7-9 and TRBJ2-2, with a weak D call TRBD2 (6 bases). Germline CDR1 SEHNR, CDR2 FQNEAQ (reference sequence). Trimming pared 1 base from V and 0 bases from J, leaving 15 bases between. The CDR3 extends over 18 amino acids. The CDR3 loop is CASSLGFGRDSNTGELFF. The DNA for the CDR3 is TGTGCCAGCAGCTTAGGGTTCGGGAGAGATTCGAACACCGGGGAGCTGTTTTTT.

The rearrangement joins TRBV4-2 to TRBJ2-1; 13 bases are a match to TRBD2. The CDR3 has 15 amino acids. After removal of 0 bases from V and 8 bases from J, the junction contained 1 base not matched to a gene. The germline gives CDR1 LGHNA, CDR2 YNFKEQ. In DNA form, the CDR3 reads TGTGCCAGCAGCCAAGAGGGACTAGCGGGATATGAGCAGTTCTTC. It translates to CASSQEGLAGYEQFF.

The J gene is TRBJ2-5, the V gene TRBV7-8; D remains ambiguous. Per germline, CDR1 SGHVS and CDR2 FQNEAQ. Between the trimmed V and J ends, which lost 5 bases and 1 base, there was a span of 11 bases. The CDR3 consists of 14 residues. CDR3 nucleotides: TGTGCCAGCAGCCGTGGACGGACCCAAGAGACCCAGTACTTC. Its protein is CASSRGRTQETQYF.

This rearrangement joins TRBV2 to TRBJ1-4, with D hard to call. In germline, CDR1 is SNHLY, CDR2 FYNNEI. This CDR3 has 15 residues. V was trimmed by 7 bases and J by 0 bases, leaving 12 bases between them. The CDR3 bases are TGTGCCAGCACCCCCTCGCGGGCAACTAATGAAAAACTGTTTTTT. The encoded protein is CASTPSRATNEKLFF. Variable domain in full (rest from reference TRBV2 and TRBJ1-4): EPEVTQTPSHQVTQMGQEVILRCVPISNHLYFYWYRQILGQKVEFLVSFYNNEISEKSEIFDDQFSVERPDGSNFTLKIRSTKLEDSAMYFCASTPSRATNEKLFFGSGTQLSVL.

The rearrangement uses TRBV12-5 and TRBJ2-7; maybe TRBD1 (6 bases). The germline V and J ends were trimmed by 1 base and 1 base, with 11 bases remaining between them. The germline CDR1 and CDR2 sequences are LGHNT and FRNRAP. The CDR3 runs to 15 residues. The CDR3 DNA reads TGTGCTAGTGGTTTGGAGGACAGTCTTTCCTACGAGCAGTACTTC. It is translated as CASGLEDSLSYEQYF.

V and J are TRBV3-1 (or the pseudogene TRBV3-2) and TRBJ2-1; the D gene could be TRBD1 or TRBD2 (6 bases each). Germline-derived CDR1 and CDR2 are LGHDT and YNNKEL (reference sequence). V was shortened by 4 bases and J by 2 bases, with 12 bases between the two germline ends. The CDR3 loop spans 15 amino acids. CDR3 nucleotide sequence: TGTGCCAGCAGCCGAGGGGGGCGCCCCTACAATGAGCAGTTCTTC. Encoded protein: CASSRGGRPYNEQFF.

The chain couples TRBV5-1 to TRBJ2-2, with TRBD1 matching 9 bases. This CDR3 contains 15 residues. J was trimmed by 4 bases and V by 4 bases; bases with no gene match: 5. CDR1 SGHRS and CDR2 YFSETQ come from the germline V gene. This chain's CDR3 is CASSPGQGGTGELFF. CDR3 bases: TGCGCCAGCAGCCCGGGACAGGGTGGCACCGGGGAGCTGTTTTTT. The whole variable domain, remainder taken from reference TRBV5-1 and TRBJ2-2, is KAGVTQTPRYLIKTRGQQVTLSCSPISGHRSVSWYQQTPGQGLQFLFEYFSETQRNKGNFPGRFSGRQFSNSRSEMNVSTLELGDSALYLCASSPGQGGTGELFFGEGSRLTVL.

The J gene is TRBJ2-2, the V gene TRBV27; 7 bases fit TRBD1. Germline values: CDR1 MNHEY, CDR2 SMNVEV (reference sequence). Germline trimming cut 0 bases from V and 0 bases from J; bases unmatched to any gene: 4. The CDR3 spans 17 residues. The CDR3 DNA is TGTGCCAGCAGTTTATCGGTCGGGACAGCGAACACCGGGGAGCTGTTTTTT. Its protein product is CASSLSVGTANTGELFF.

The chain has TRBV5-6 and TRBJ2-7; D is possibly TRBD2 (5 bases). CDR1 and CDR2 from the germline V gene are SGHDT and YYEEEE. V was cut by 0 bases and J by 7 bases, with 8 bases left in between. This CDR3 has 12 amino acids. DNA of the CDR3: TGTGCCAGCAGCTTGGTAGGGAGTGAGCAGTACTTC. It specifies CASSLVGSEQYF.

The genes are TRBV30 and TRBJ2-3; 11 bases fit TRBD2. This CDR3 contains 19 residues. V lost 0 bases to trimming and J lost 5 bases; unmatched junction nucleotides: 16. Per the germline V gene, CDR1 is GTSNPN and CDR2 is SVGIG (reference sequence). The CDR3 region has the DNA TGTGCCTGGAGTGTACTCCCCGTGGGTAGCGGGAGGGCGGGAGATACGCAGTATTTT. Translating it yields CAWSVLPVGSGRAGDTQYF.

This rearrangement joins TRBV7-9 to TRBJ2-2, with no clear D. Germline CDR1 SEHNR, CDR2 FQNEAQ (reference sequence). This CDR3 contains 13 residues. V was cut by 3 bases and J by 5 bases, with 7 bases left in between. The CDR3 bases are TGTGCCAGCAGCTTCGAAGGGACCGGGGAGCTGTTTTTT. The encoded protein is CASSFEGTGELFF.

This clone was observed a few times. The V call is TRBV6-6, the J call TRBJ1-3; D not resolved. Germline CDR1 reads MNHNY; CDR2 reads SVGAGI (reference sequence). With 4 bases removed from V and 0 bases from J, the gap between germline ends came to 10 bases. This CDR3 contains 15 residues. The CDR3 DNA reads TGTGCCAGCAGTTTGGACGGTGCCTCTGGAAACACCATATATTTT. It codes for CASSLDGASGNTIYF.

The rearrangement joins TRBV5-6 to TRBJ1-5; the D gene is possibly TRBD1 (5 bases). Germline V gene data show CDR1 as SGHDT and CDR2 as YYEEEE. The V end was cut by 0 bases, the J end by 5 bases, with 12 bases between. The length of the CDR3 is 15 residues. The chain's CDR3 is CASSLGQGHDQPQHF. The CDR3, as DNA: TGTGCCAGCAGCTTGGGCCAGGGTCACGATCAGCCCCAGCATTTT.